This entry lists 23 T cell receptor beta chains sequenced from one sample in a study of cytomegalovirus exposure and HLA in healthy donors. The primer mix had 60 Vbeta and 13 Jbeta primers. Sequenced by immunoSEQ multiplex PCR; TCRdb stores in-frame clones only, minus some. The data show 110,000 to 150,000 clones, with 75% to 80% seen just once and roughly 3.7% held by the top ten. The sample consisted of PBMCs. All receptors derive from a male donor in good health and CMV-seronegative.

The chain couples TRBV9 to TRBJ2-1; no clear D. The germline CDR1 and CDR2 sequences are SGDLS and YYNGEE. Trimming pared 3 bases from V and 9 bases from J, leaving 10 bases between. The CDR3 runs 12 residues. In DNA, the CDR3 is TGTGCCAGCAGCGGACTGGAGACTGAGCAGTTCTTC. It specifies CASSGLETEQFF. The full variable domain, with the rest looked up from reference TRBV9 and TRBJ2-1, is DSGVTQTPKHLITATGQRVTLRCSPRSGDLSVYWYQQSLDQGLQFLIQYYNGEERAKGNILERFSAQQFPDLHSELNLSSLELGDSALYFCASSGLETEQFFGPGTRLTVL.

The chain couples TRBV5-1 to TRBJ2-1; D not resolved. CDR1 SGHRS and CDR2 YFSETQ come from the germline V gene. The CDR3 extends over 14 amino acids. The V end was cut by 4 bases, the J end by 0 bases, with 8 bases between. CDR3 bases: TGCGCCAGCAGCGCGATGAACTCCTACAATGAGCAGTTCTTC. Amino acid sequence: CASSAMNSYNEQFF.

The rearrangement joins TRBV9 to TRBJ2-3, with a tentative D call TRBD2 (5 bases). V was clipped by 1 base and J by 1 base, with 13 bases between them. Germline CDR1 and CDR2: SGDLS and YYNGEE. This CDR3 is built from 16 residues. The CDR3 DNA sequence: TGTGCCAGCAGCGTATTCCCCGACGGGGGCACAGATACGCAGTATTTT. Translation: CASSVFPDGGTDTQYF.

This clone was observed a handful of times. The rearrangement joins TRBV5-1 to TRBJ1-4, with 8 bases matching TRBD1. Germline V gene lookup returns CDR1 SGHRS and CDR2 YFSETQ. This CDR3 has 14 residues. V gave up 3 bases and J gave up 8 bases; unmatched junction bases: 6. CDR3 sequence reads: CASSSGQGREKLFF. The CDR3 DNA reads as TGCGCCAGCAGCTCAGGACAGGGTCGGGAAAAACTGTTTTTT. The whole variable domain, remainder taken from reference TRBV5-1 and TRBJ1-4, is KAGVTQTPRYLIKTRGQQVTLSCSPISGHRSVSWYQQTPGQGLQFLFEYFSETQRNKGNFPGRFSGRQFSNSRSEMNVSTLELGDSALYLCASSSGQGREKLFFGSGTQLSVL.

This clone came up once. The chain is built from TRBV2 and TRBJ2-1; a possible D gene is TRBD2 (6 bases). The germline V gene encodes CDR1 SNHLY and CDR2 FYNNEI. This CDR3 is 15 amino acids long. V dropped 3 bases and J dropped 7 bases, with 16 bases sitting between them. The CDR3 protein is CASSEEGVPVNEQFF. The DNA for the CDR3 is TGTGCCAGCAGTGAGGAGGGAGTACCGGTTAATGAGCAGTTCTTC.

DNA for the CDR3: TGTGCCAGTAGTCGACTAGCGGGGGCGCGTTCGGAGCAGTTCTTC. This gives the protein CASSRLAGARSEQFF. This chain connects TRBV19 to TRBJ2-1, with 12 bases that match TRBD2. Germline CDR1 LNHDA, CDR2 SQIVND (reference sequence). The length of the CDR3 is 15 residues. V trimming: 5 bases; J trimming: 10 bases; junction bases outside the gene matches: 9. Using reference TRBV19 and TRBJ2-1 for the parts outside the CDR3, the full variable domain is DGGITQSPKYLFRKEGQNVTLSCEQNLNHDAMYWYRQDPGQGLRLIYYSQIVNDFQKGDIAEGYSVSREKKESFPLTVTSAQKNPTAFYLCASSRLAGARSEQFFGPGTRLTVL.

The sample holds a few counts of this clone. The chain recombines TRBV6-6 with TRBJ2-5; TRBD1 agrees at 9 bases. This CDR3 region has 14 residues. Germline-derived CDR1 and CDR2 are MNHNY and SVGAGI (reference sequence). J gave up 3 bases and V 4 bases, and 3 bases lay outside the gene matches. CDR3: CASSSGTGKETQYF. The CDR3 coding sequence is TGTGCCAGCAGTTCTGGGACAGGGAAAGAGACCCAGTACTTC.

As DNA, the CDR3 is TGTGCCAGCAGTTTATATTACGGGGGTGAAAAACTGTTTTTT. It encodes CASSLYYGGEKLFF. The chain couples TRBV27 to TRBJ1-4; maybe TRBD1 (5 bases). Trimming stripped 1 base from V and 7 bases from J, with 10 bases between. CDR3 size: 14 residues. Germline V lookup: CDR1 MNHEY, CDR2 SMNVEV (reference sequence).

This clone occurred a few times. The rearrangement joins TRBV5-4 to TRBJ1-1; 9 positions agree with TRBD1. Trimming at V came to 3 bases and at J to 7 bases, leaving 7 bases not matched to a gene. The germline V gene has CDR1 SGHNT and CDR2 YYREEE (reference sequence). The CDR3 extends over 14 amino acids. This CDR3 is CASSWGQGGLEAFF. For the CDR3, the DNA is TGTGCCAGCAGCTGGGGACAGGGAGGGCTTGAAGCTTTCTTT.

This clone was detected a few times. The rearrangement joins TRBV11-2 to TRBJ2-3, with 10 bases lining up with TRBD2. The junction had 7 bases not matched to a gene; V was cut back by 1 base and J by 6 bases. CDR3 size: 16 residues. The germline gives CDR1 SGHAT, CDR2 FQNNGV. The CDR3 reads CASSLAGSGRWDTQYF. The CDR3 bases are TGTGCCAGCAGCTTAGCCGGTAGCGGGAGGTGGGATACGCAGTATTTT.

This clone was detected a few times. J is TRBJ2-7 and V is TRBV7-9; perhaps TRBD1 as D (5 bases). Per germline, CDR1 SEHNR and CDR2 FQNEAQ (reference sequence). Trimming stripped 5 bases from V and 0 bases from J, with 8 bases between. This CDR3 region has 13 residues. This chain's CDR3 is CASSPDSSYEQYF. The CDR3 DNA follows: TGTGCCAGCAGCCCAGACAGCTCCTACGAGCAGTACTTC.

The CDR3 DNA is TGTGCCAGCTGGGACTACGATTACAATGAGCAGTTCTTC. Protein: CASWDYDYNEQFF. V gene TRBV19 combines with J gene TRBJ2-1; 7 nucleotides line up with TRBD2. The germline gives CDR1 LNHDA, CDR2 SQIVND (reference sequence). J gave up 4 bases and V 9 bases, and 6 bases lay outside the gene matches. The CDR3 is 13 residues long.

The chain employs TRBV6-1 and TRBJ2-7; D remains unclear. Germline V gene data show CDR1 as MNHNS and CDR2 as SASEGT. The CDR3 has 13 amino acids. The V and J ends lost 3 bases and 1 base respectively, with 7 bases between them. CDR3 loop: CASSESVSYEQYF. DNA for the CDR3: TGTGCCAGCAGTGAGTCCGTTTCCTACGAGCAGTACTTC.

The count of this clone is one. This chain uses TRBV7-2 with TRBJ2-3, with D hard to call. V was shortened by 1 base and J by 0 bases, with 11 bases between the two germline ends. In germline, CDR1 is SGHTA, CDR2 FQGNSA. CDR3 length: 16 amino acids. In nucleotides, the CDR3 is TGTGCCAGCAGCTTAGAGGTCAGGCCAAGCACAGATACGCAGTATTTT. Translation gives CASSLEVRPSTDTQYF.

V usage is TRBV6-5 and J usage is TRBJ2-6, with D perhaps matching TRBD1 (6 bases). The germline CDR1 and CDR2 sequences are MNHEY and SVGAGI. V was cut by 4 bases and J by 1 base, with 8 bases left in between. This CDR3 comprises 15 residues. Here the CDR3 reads CASSLQGSGANVLTF. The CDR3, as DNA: TGTGCCAGCAGTTTACAGGGTTCTGGGGCCAACGTCCTGACTTTC.

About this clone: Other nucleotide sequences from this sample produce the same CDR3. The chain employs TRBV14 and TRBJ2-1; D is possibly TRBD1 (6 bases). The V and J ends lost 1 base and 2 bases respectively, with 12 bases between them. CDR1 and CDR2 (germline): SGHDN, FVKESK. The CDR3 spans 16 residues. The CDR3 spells CASSQGGLAAYNEQFF. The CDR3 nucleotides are TGTGCCAGCAGCCAAGGGGGGCTAGCCGCCTACAATGAGCAGTTCTTC. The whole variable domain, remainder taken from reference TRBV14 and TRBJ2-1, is EAGVTQFPSHSVIEKGQTVTLRCDPISGHDNLYWYRRVMGKEIKFLLHFVKESKQDESGMPNNRFLAERTGGTYSTLKVQPAELEDSGVYFCASSQGGLAAYNEQFFGPGTRLTVL.

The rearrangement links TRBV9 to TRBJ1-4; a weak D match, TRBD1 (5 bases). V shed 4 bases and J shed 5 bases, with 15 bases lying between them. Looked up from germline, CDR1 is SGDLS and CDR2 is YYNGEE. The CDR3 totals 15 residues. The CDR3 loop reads CASSLGGGGNEKLFF. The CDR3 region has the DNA TGTGCCAGCAGCTTGGGTGGGGGGGGAAATGAAAAACTGTTTTTT. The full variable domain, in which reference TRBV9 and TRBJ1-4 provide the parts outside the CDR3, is DSGVTQTPKHLITATGQRVTLRCSPRSGDLSVYWYQQSLDQGLQFLIQYYNGEERAKGNILERFSAQQFPDLHSELNLSSLELGDSALYFCASSLGGGGNEKLFFGSGTQLSVL.

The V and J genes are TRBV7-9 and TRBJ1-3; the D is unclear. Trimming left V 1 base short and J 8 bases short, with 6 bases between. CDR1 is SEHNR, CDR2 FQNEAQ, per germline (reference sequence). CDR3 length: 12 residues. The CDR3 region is CASSLVSDTIYF. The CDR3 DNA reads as TGTGCCAGCAGCTTAGTGTCGGACACCATATATTTT.

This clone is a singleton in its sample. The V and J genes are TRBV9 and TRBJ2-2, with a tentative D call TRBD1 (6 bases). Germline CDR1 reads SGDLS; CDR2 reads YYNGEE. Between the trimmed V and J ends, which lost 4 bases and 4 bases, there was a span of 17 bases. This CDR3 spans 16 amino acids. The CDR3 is CASSLRRDTATGELFF. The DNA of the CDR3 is TGTGCCAGCAGCCTTCGTCGGGACACCGCCACCGGGGAGCTGTTTTTT.

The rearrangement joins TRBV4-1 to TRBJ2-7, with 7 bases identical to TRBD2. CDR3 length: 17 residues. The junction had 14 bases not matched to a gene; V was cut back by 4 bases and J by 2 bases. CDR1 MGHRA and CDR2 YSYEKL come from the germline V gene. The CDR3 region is CASSPLESAGAAYEQYF. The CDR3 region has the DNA TGCGCCAGCAGCCCCCTAGAGTCTGCGGGAGCTGCCTACGAGCAGTACTTC.

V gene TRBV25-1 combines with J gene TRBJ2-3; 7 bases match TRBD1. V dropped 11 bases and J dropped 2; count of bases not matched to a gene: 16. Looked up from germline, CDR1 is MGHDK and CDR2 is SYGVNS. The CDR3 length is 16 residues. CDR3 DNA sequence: TGTGCCGGCCCGCCGCGGACAGGACGAGTCACAGATACGCAGTATTTT. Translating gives CAGPPRTGRVTDTQYF. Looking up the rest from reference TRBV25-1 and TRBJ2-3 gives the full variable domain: EADIYQTPRYLVIGTGKKITLECSQTMGHDKMYWYQQDPGMELHLIHYSYGVNSTEKGDLSSESTVSRIRTEHFPLTLESARPSHTSQYLCAGPPRTGRVTDTQYFGPGTRLTVL.

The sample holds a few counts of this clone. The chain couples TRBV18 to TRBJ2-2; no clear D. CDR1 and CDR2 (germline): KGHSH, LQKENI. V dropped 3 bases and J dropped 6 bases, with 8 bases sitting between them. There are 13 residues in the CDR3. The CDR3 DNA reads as TGTGCCAGCTCACCTTCTTTAGCCGGGGAGCTGTTTTTT. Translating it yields CASSPSLAGELFF.

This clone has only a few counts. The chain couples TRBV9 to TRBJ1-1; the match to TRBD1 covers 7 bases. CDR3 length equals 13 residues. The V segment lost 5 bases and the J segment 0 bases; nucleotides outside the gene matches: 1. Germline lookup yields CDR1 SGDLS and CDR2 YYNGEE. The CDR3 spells CASRGQLNTEAFF. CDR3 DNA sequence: TGTGCCAGCAGGGGACAGTTGAACACTGAAGCTTTCTTT.